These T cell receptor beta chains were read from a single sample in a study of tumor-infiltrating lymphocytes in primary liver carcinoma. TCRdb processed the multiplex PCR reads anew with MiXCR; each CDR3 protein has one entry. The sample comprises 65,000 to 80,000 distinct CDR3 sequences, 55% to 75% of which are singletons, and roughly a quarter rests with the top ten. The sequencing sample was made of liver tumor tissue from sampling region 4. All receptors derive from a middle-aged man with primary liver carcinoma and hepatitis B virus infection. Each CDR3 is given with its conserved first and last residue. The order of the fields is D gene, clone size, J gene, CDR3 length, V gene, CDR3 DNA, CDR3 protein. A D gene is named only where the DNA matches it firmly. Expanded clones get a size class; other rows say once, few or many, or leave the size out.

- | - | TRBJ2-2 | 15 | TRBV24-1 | TGTGGCACCAGTGATTTATCCAGGGACACCGGGGAGCTGTTTTTT | CGTSDLSRDTGELFF
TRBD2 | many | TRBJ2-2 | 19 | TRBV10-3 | TGTGCCATCAATACCGGGACAGGGCGGACTAGCGGGAGTACCGGGGAGCTGTTTTTT | CAINTGTGRTSGSTGELFF
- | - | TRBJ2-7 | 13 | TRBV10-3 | TGTGCCATCGGCGAGTCGGGTTCCTACGAGCGGTACTTC | CAIGESGSYERYF
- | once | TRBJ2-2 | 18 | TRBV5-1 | TGCGCCAGCAGCTTGATGTTTGGGGGGACGGTGAACACCGGGGAGCTGTCTTTT | CASSLMFGGTVNTGELSF
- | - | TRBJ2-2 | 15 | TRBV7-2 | TGTGCCAGCAGCCCGCGGGGTAGGAACACCGGGGAGCTGTTTTTT | CASSPRGRNTGELFF
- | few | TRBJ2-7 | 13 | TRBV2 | TGTGCCAGCGGTTCGACGGGGTCCTACGAGCAGTACTTC | CASGSTGSYEQYF
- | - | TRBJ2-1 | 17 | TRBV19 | TGTGCCAGTAGTATATGGTGGGGCGCCCAGTTGGACAATGAGCAGTTCTTC | CASSIWWGAQLDNEQFF
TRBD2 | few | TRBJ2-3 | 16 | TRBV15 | TGTGCCACCAGCATACCGGGAGGGCGTATACACGATACGCAGTATTTT | CATSIPGGRIHDTQYF
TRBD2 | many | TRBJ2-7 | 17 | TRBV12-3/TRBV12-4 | TGTGCCAGCAGCCAGTTCCCAGGACTAGCGCAAAGCGACGAGCAGTACTTC | CASSQFPGLAQSDEQYF
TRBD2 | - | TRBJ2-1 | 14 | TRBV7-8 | TGTGCCAGCAGCTCCGGACTAGCGGGAGCGGGGCACTTCTTC | CASSSGLAGAGHFF
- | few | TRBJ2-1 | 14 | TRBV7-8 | TGTGCCAGCAGCTTAGCGGCCAAGGACGGTAGAGAGTTCTTC | CASSLAAKDGREFF
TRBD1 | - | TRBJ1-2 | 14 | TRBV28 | TGTGCCAGCAGTTTTCGGACAGGCCTCCGAGGCTACACCTTC | CASSFRTGLRGYTF
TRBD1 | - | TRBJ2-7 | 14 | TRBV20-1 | TGCAGTGCCATTGACAGGGGAAGGGCCCACGAGCAGTACTTC | CSAIDRGRAHEQYF
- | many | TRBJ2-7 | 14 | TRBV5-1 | TGCGCCAGCAGCTTAGCCACGGGGGCCTACGAGCAGTACTTC | CASSLATGAYEQYF
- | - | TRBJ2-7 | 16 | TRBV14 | TGTGCCAGCAGCGGCATTATAGCCCGAATCTCCTACGAGCATTACTTC | CASSGIIARISYEHYF
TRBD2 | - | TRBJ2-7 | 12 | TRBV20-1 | TGCAGTGCAGCATTTGCGGGAGTCGAGCAGTACTTC | CSAAFAGVEQYF
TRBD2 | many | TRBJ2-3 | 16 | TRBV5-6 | TGTGCCAGCAGCTTGCGAGCGGGAGGGCCCGGAGATACGCAGTATTTT | CASSLRAGGPGDTQYF
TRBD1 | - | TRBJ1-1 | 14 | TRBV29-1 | TGCAGCGTCCGAAGGGGGCTTGATAGCACTGAAGCCTCCTTT | CSVRRGLDSTEASF
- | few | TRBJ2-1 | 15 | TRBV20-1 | TGCAGTGCTAGAGAAGCTGGAGGTTCCTACAATGAGCAGTTCTTC | CSAREAGGSYNEQFF
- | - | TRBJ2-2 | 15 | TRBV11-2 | TGCGCCAGCCTCGCACCGGGAGTGTACACCCGGGAGCTGTTTTTT | CASLAPGVYTRELFF
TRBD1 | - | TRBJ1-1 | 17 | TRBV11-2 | TGTGCCAGCGGCCGAATGGGGGGACAGGGGTCCGGCACCGAAGCTTTCTTT | CASGRMGGQGSGTEAFF
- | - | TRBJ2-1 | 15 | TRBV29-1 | TGCAGCGTTGATTCCTCTAGCTGTTCCTACAATGAGCAGTTCTTC | CSVDSSSCSYNEQFF
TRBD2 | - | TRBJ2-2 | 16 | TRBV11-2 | TGTGTCAGCAGCTTAGTGGCGTTAGCGGGAACCGGGGAGCTTTTTTTC | CVSSLVALAGTGELFF
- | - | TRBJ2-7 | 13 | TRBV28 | TGTGCCAGCGGTTTCGCGGGAAACTATGAGCAGCACTTC | CASGFAGNYEQHF
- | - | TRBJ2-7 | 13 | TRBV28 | TGTGCCAACAGTTTCGCGGGAAACTACGAGCAGCACTTC | CANSFAGNYEQHF
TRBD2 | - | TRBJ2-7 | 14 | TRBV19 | TGTGCCAGTAGTCCCGGACTAGCGGACTGCGAGCAGTACTTC | CASSPGLADCEQYF
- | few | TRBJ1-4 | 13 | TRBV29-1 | TGCGGCGTTGATCAGGGGAAGGGTGAAAAACTGTTTTTC | CGVDQGKGEKLFF
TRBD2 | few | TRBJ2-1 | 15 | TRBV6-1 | TGTGCCAGCAGGGAGAAGGCGGGAGGTAGGAATGAGCAGTTCTTC | CASREKAGGRNEQFF
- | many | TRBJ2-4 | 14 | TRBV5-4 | TGTGCCAGCAGCTTTCAGGGGGCCAAAAACATTCAGTACTTC | CASSFQGAKNIQYF
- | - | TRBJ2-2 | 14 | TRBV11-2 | TGTGTCAGCAGCTTAGAACAGGGCACCGGGGAGCTGTTTTTT | CVSSLEQGTGELFF
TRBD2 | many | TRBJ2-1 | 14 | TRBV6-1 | TGTGCCAGCAGCCCCAGCGGGGGGGTCAATGAGCAGTTCTTC | CASSPSGGVNEQFF
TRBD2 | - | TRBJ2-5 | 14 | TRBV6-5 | TGTGCCAGCAGTCGAGCGGGATCTTGGGAGATCCAGTACTTC | CASSRAGSWEIQYF
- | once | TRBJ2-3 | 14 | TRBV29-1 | TGCAGCGTCGAAGATCAGAGGACCCCCCAAACACAGTATTTT | CSVEDQRTPQTQYF
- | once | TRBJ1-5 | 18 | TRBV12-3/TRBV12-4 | TGTGCCAGCACTATTGGGCCCCCCCGGGGAAGGGAGAATCAGCCCCAGCATTTT | CASTIGPPRGRENQPQHF
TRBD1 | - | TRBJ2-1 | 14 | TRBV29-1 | TGCAGTGCTCTGAGGGGGACAGGGAACAATGATCAGTTCTTC | CSALRGTGNNDQFF
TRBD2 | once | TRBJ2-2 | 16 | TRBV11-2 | TGTGCCAGCAGCCTAGTGGCGCTAGCGGGAACTGGGGAGCTGTTATTT | CASSLVALAGTGELLF
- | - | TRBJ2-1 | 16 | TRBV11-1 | TGTGCCAGCAGCTTCGAAGGACATCACTCCTACAATGAGCAGTTCTTC | CASSFEGHHSYNEQFF
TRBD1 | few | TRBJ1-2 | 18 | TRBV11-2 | TGTGCCAGCAGCTCCCTGGCCGGGACAGGGGGCCTTTTCTATGGCTACACCTTC | CASSSLAGTGGLFYGYTF
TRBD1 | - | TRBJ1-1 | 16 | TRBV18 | TGTGCCAGCTCACCACCGGAAGGAGAGGGGGCTCCTGAAGCTTTCTTT | CASSPPEGEGAPEAFF
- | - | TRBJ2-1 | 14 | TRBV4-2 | TGTGCCAGCAGCCCGACGGGCATTAACGATGAGCAGTTCTTC | CASSPTGINDEQFF
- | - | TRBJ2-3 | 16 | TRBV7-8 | TGTGTCATCAGCTTGGGATTGTCGTTGATCACAGATACGCAGTATTTT | CVISLGLSLITDTQYF
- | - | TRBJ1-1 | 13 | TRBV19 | TGTGCTAGTAGTGCCCGACAGAACGCTGAAGCTTTCTTT | CASSARQNAEAFF
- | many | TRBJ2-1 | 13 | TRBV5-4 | TGTGCCAGCAGCTTGGGTTGGGATAATGAGCAGTTCTTC | CASSLGWDNEQFF
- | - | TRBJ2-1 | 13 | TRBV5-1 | TGCGCCACCAGTTCAGATACAGGGCCGCGGCAATTCTTC | CATSSDTGPRQFF
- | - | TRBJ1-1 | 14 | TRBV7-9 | TGTGCCAGCAGCTATGGACAGAGAGGCAGTGAAGCTTTCTTT | CASSYGQRGSEAFF
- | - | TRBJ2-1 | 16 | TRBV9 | TGTGCCAGCAGCGTAGTAGCATCGCCCCAAGGTAGTGAGCAGTTCTTC | CASSVVASPQGSEQFF
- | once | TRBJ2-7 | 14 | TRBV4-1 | TGCGCCAGCAGCCAATCTTCTACGGGATACGAGCAGTATTTC | CASSQSSTGYEQYF
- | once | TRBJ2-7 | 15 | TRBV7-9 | TGTGCCAGCAGCTTAGAAGGGCCCTTATCCTACGAGCATTACTTT | CASSLEGPLSYEHYF
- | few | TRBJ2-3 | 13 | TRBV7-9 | TGTGCCAGCAGCCGACTCCTCCCAGGGGAGCAGTATTTT | CASSRLLPGEQYF
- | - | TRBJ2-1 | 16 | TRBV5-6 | TGTGCCAGCAGCTTGGAGGGCGGAAGCTCCTACAACGAGCAGTCCTTC | CASSLEGGSSYNEQSF
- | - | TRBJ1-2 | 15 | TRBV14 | TGTGCCAGCATCCAAGGGGTCACCTCTAAATATGGCTACACCTTC | CASIQGVTSKYGYTF
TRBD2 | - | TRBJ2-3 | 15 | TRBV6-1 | TGTGCCAGCAGTGAGCTAGCGGGAGAGACAGATAGGCAGTATTTT | CASSELAGETDRQYF
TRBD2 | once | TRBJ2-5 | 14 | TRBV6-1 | TGTGCCAGCAGTTCATGGACTAGACGGGAGACCCAGTACTTC | CASSSWTRRETQYF
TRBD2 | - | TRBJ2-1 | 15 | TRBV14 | TGTGTCAGCAGGTTAGCGGGAGCGGAATACAATGAGCAGTTCTTC | CVSRLAGAEYNEQFF